These T cell receptor beta chains were read from a single sample in a study of shared clonotypes between healthy human individuals. Produced via immunoSEQ multiplex PCR; TCRdb's table is partial and in-frame only. The sample yields fewer than 200,000 clones, over 50% seen once. Sequencing used memory CD4+ T cells sorted from blood. The receptor set was obtained from a man under 40 in good health. Both conserved end residues are part of each CDR3. Fields, in order: V gene, CDR3 length, D gene, J gene, clone size, CDR3 protein, CDR3 DNA. The D gene is left open where the match is weak. Clone size, where shown, is once, few, many, or a class for clones that have expanded.

TRBV5-1,19,TRBD2,TRBJ2-3,NA,CASSGLPQLAGVIADTQYF,TGCGCCAGCAGCGGTCTTCCCCAGTTAGCGGGAGTTATCGCAGATACGCAGTATTTT
TRBV7-9,15,TRBD1,TRBJ1-2,NA,CASSPRTGTGYGYTF,TGTGCCAGCAGCCCCCGGACAGGGACGGGCTATGGCTACACCTTC
TRBV6-1,16,TRBD2,TRBJ2-1,NA,CASSEVGGNSYNEQFF,TGTGCCAGCAGTGAAGTCGGGGGGAACTCCTACAATGAGCAGTTCTTC
TRBV7-2,14,NA,TRBJ1-5,NA,CASSLDSGNQPQHF,TGTGCCAGCAGCTTAGATTCGGGGAATCAGCCCCAGCATTTT
TRBV5-4,13,TRBD1,TRBJ2-1,NA,CASSLGDRAEQFF,TGTGCCAGCAGCTTAGGGGACAGGGCCGAGCAGTTCTTC
TRBV7-8,13,TRBD1,TRBJ2-3,NA,CASRQMGQAPQYF,TGTGCCAGCAGACAAATGGGACAGGCCCCGCAGTATTTT
TRBV5-6,15,TRBD1,TRBJ2-7,NA,CASSLGRGRGYEQYF,TGTGCCAGCAGCTTGGGCAGGGGGCGCGGCTACGAGCAGTACTTC
TRBV29-1,15,NA,TRBJ2-3,NA,CSVPLWGWGTDTQYF,TGCAGCGTCCCTCTTTGGGGATGGGGCACAGATACGCAGTATTTT
TRBV7-3,16,NA,TRBJ1-1,NA,CASSMGGGILNTEAFF,TGTGCCAGTTCGATGGGGGGCGGAATACTTAACACTGAAGCTTTCTTT
TRBV5-1,14,TRBD1,TRBJ1-3,few,CASSPQGRGNTIYF,TGCGCCAGCAGCCCACAGGGGCGGGGGAACACCATATATTTT
TRBV10-3,13,NA,TRBJ1-1,NA,CAIRGQPNTEAFF,TGTGCCATCAGAGGACAGCCGAACACTGAAGCTTTCTTT
TRBV7-9,15,NA,TRBJ1-5,NA,CASSPPHTGDKPQHF,TGTGCCAGCAGCCCGCCGCACACAGGTGATAAGCCCCAGCATTTT
TRBV19,14,TRBD2,TRBJ2-3,NA,CASSIGGGADTQYF,TGTGCCAGTAGTATAGGGGGGGGTGCAGATACGCAGTATTTT
TRBV28,15,NA,TRBJ1-5,NA,CASSLVPYSNQPQHF,TGTGCCAGCAGTTTAGTTCCTTATAGCAATCAGCCCCAGCATTTT
TRBV18,17,TRBD1,TRBJ1-5,NA,CASSPRQTGRGNQPQHF,TGTGCCAGCTCACCGCGGCAGACAGGGAGAGGGAATCAGCCCCAGCATTTT
TRBV7-9,15,NA,TRBJ2-3,few,CASSLVRSSTETQYF,TGTGCCAGCAGCTTAGTGCGGTCTTCCACAGAGACGCAGTATTTT
TRBV7-2,15,NA,TRBJ2-1,NA,CASSFQVTGNNEQFF,TGTGCCAGCAGCTTTCAGGTGACTGGAAACAATGAGCAGTTCTTC
TRBV11-2,12,NA,TRBJ1-1,NA,CASSLPGRGAFF,TGTGCCAGCAGCCTTCCAGGGAGGGGAGCTTTCTTT
TRBV7-2,15,TRBD2,TRBJ2-7,NA,CASSLALAGYDEQYF,TGTGCCAGCAGCTTAGCACTAGCGGGATACGACGAGCAGTACTTC
TRBV18,14,TRBD1,TRBJ1-2,NA,CASSPGTGPNGYTF,TGTGCCAGCTCACCAGGGACAGGGCCGAATGGCTACACCTTC
TRBV5-1,15,TRBD2,TRBJ2-1,NA,CASSPGLANYNEQFF,TGCGCCAGCAGCCCGGGACTAGCTAACTACAATGAGCAGTTCTTC
TRBV9,19,TRBD2,TRBJ2-5,once,CASSVGQGGLAGLQETQYF,TGTGCCAGCAGCGTAGGACAGGGGGGACTAGCGGGCCTACAAGAGACCCAGTACTTC
TRBV9,16,TRBD1,TRBJ2-3,NA,CASSANRGAEGDTQYF,TGTGCCAGCAGCGCAAACAGGGGCGCAGAAGGAGATACGCAGTATTTT
TRBV4-1,16,NA,TRBJ2-3,NA,CASSQPPRRAQDTQYF,TGCGCCAGCAGCCAACCACCCCGGAGGGCCCAAGATACGCAGTATTTT
TRBV2,15,NA,TRBJ2-7,NA,CASSGGDLVSYEQYF,TGTGCCAGCAGTGGAGGGGACTTGGTCTCCTACGAGCAGTACTTC
TRBV5-1,17,TRBD1,TRBJ1-4,once,CASSFRGPGFANEKLFF,TGCGCCAGCAGCTTTAGGGGGCCGGGGTTCGCTAATGAAAAACTGTTTTTT
TRBV2,13,TRBD2,TRBJ2-3,NA,CASNREGTDTQYF,TGTGCCAGCAATCGGGAGGGCACAGATACGCAGTATTTT
TRBV2,15,TRBD1,TRBJ1-2,NA,CASSGGQGENYGYTF,TGTGCCAGCAGTGGCGGACAGGGTGAGAACTATGGCTACACCTTC
TRBV2,14,NA,TRBJ2-1,NA,CASSEYRGFNEQFF,TGTGCCAGCAGCGAATACCGGGGTTTTAATGAGCAGTTCTTC
TRBV6-1,15,NA,TRBJ1-4,once,CASSPSRQVFGKLFF,TGTGCCAGCAGTCCTTCCCGACAGGTATTTGGAAAACTGTTTTTT
TRBV4-2,17,NA,TRBJ1-1,few,CASSQEGGGASWSEAFF,TGTGCCAGCAGCCAAGAGGGGGGAGGAGCCTCGTGGTCTGAAGCTTTCTTT
TRBV10-1,15,NA,TRBJ2-1,NA,CASSDGVGPNNEQFF,TGCGCCAGCAGTGACGGGGTTGGCCCTAACAATGAGCAGTTCTTC
TRBV10-3,16,TRBD2,TRBJ2-3,NA,CAISEGRAGVSDTQYF,TGTGCCATCAGTGAGGGCAGGGCGGGAGTCTCAGATACGCAGTATTTT
TRBV5-1,19,NA,TRBJ2-7,once,CASRTRPRGEGGITYEQYF,TGCGCCAGCAGAACACGGCCCCGGGGCGAGGGAGGTATTACCTACGAGCAGTACTTC
TRBV7-3,14,TRBD2,TRBJ2-1,NA,CASSSPGTINEQFF,TGTGCCAGCAGCTCCCCCGGGACTATCAATGAGCAGTTCTTC
TRBV6-5,13,NA,TRBJ2-3,NA,CASSFGGEDTQYF,TGTGCCAGCAGTTTCGGCGGGGAGGATACGCAGTATTTT
TRBV15,16,NA,TRBJ2-7,few,CATSRDLVGLNYEQYF,TGTGCCACCAGCAGAGATCTGGTAGGTCTAAACTACGAGCAGTACTTC
TRBV6-5,14,NA,TRBJ1-1,NA,CASSYSKLVSEAFF,TGTGCCAGCAGTTACTCGAAACTCGTCAGTGAAGCTTTCTTT
TRBV30,15,NA,TRBJ2-1,NA,CAWNPRGAKYNEQFF,TGTGCCTGGAATCCTCGGGGAGCGAAGTACAATGAGCAGTTCTTC
TRBV18,17,TRBD2,TRBJ2-7,NA,CASSPGPGLATGYEQYF,TGTGCCAGCTCACCAGGGCCGGGACTAGCGACAGGCTACGAGCAGTACTTC
TRBV10-3,15,TRBD2,TRBJ2-1,NA,CAIRAGTSAYNEQFF,TGTGCCATCAGAGCCGGGACTAGCGCCTACAATGAGCAGTTCTTC
TRBV5-8,12,NA,TRBJ2-2,NA,CASSRNTGELFF,TGTGCCAGCAGTCGCAACACCGGGGAGCTGTTTTTT
TRBV29-1,13,NA,TRBJ2-1,NA,CSVARGSYNEQFF,TGCAGCGTTGCCAGGGGCTCCTACAATGAGCAGTTCTTC
TRBV18,16,TRBD1,TRBJ1-5,NA,CASSLSGGGGNQPQHF,TGTGCCAGCTCACTATCAGGGGGCGGGGGCAATCAGCCCCAGCATTTT
TRBV29-1,13,TRBD2,TRBJ2-1,NA,CSVGLVSGNEQFF,TGCAGCGTAGGACTAGTGAGTGGCAATGAGCAGTTCTTC
TRBV7-3,13,NA,TRBJ2-5,NA,CASSLVGGETQYF,TGTGCCAGCAGCTTGGTAGGGGGAGAGACCCAGTACTTC
TRBV6-1,14,NA,TRBJ1-1,NA,CASRSRRVNTEAFF,TGTGCCAGCAGATCCCGACGGGTGAACACTGAAGCTTTCTTT
TRBV6-5,14,NA,TRBJ1-5,NA,CASREDSTYQPQHF,TGTGCCAGCAGAGAAGACAGTACTTATCAGCCCCAGCATTTT
TRBV7-2,16,NA,TRBJ2-1,NA,CASLPLGPGSYNEQFF,TGTGCCAGCTTACCCTTAGGACCGGGGTCCTACAATGAGCAGTTCTTC
TRBV7-2,19,NA,TRBJ2-6,NA,CASSSVGVVRLSGANVLTF,TGTGCCAGCAGCTCCGTGGGGGTAGTTCGCCTCTCTGGGGCCAACGTCCTGACTTTC
TRBV6-5,14,NA,TRBJ2-1,NA,CASSAQGGGNEQFF,TGTGCCAGCAGTGCACAGGGAGGCGGCAATGAGCAGTTCTTC